The 25 T cell receptor beta chains reported below all come from one sample, sequenced in a study of T cells after yellow fever vaccination. TCRdb recomputed calls from the 5' RACE reads with MiXCR, one row per CDR3 protein. The sample shows about 220,000 distinct CDR3 sequences, roughly 3% of them seen only once. Sequencing used CD4+ T cells sorted from PBMCs, obtained 10 days after the yellow fever booster vaccination. The source of these receptors is a man aged 18 to 29 who received the YFV17D yellow fever vaccine.

This clonotype was seen at least ten times. The DNA of the CDR3 is TGCAGTGCTAGAGTGGAGGGCTTGGATGGCTACACCTTC. Amino acids: CSARVEGLDGYTF. The V gene is TRBV20-1, the J gene TRBJ1-2; D is ambiguous. Trimming stripped 1 base from V and 6 bases from J, with 12 bases between. The CDR3 runs to 13 residues. Germline V gene sequence: CDR1 DFQATT, CDR2 SNEGSKA (reference sequence).

This clonotype came up many times. The V call is TRBV6-6, the J call TRBJ1-3, with TRBD1 identical over 8 bases. CDR1 is MNHNY and CDR2 is SVGAGI in the germline V gene (reference sequence). The CDR3 is made up of 16 amino acids. V was clipped by 1 base and J by 4 bases; unmatched bases: 6. The CDR3 DNA reads TGTGCCAGCAGTTACTGGCAGGGGGCAGGGGGAAACACCATATATTTT. It yields the protein CASSYWQGAGGNTIYF.

Ten or more counts support this clonotype. The chain couples TRBV10-3 to TRBJ2-4; weak D call: TRBD2 (7 bases). Germline lookup yields CDR1 ENHRY and CDR2 SYGVKD. V was clipped by 5 bases and J by 8 bases, with 16 bases between them. The CDR3 contains 14 residues. The DNA of the CDR3 is TGTGCCATCAGTAGGGGGGGTGACGTGGACATTCAGTACTTC. As protein: CAISRGGDVDIQYF.

This clonotype appeared many times. The gene calls are TRBV6-1 and TRBJ2-6; 9 nucleotides align to TRBD1. With 6 bases clipped from V and 0 bases from J, the junction kept 6 bases outside the gene matches. The CDR3 has 17 residues. Germline V gene data show CDR1 as MNHNS and CDR2 as SASEGT. CDR3: CASSPGTGISGANVLTF. The CDR3 bases are TGTGCCAGCAGCCCCGGGACAGGGATCTCTGGGGCCAACGTCCTGACTTTC.

This clonotype has at least ten counts. This chain uses TRBV15 with TRBJ1-2; D perhaps matches TRBD1 (5 bases). The CDR3 consists of 14 residues. Trimming removed 1 base from V and 4 bases from J, with 10 bases in between. Germline V gives CDR1 LNHNV, CDR2 YYDKDF (reference sequence). This CDR3 is CATSRGDGGYGYTF. As DNA, the CDR3 is TGTGCCACCAGCAGAGGGGACGGCGGCTATGGCTACACCTTC.

This clonotype has more than one count but fewer than ten. The chain employs TRBV10-3 and TRBJ1-5; 8 nucleotides line up with TRBD1. The CDR3 covers 14 residues. Trimming removed 5 bases from V and 6 bases from J; junction bases left unmatched: 6. The V gene's germline CDR1 is ENHRY and CDR2 SYGVKD. CDR3 nucleotides: TGTGCCATCAGTACAGGGGGGTCTGGTCAGCCCCAGCATTTT. Translating gives CAISTGGSGQPQHF.

The chain combines TRBV6-6 with TRBJ2-2; a weak D match, TRBD1 (6 bases). The V gene's germline CDR1 is MNHNY and CDR2 SVGAGI (reference sequence). V was cut by 3 bases and J by 7 bases, with 15 bases left in between. The CDR3 totals 15 residues. The CDR3: CASSYRDRLGGELFF. In nucleotides, the CDR3 is TGTGCCAGCAGTTATCGAGACAGGCTGGGCGGGGAGCTGTTTTTT.

This clonotype appeared many times. The chain recombines TRBV24-1 with TRBJ2-1; no reliable D call. From germline, CDR1 is KGHDR and CDR2 SFDVKD. The CDR3 runs to 11 residues. Trimming left V 6 bases short and J 10 bases short, with 9 bases between. The CDR3 region has the DNA TGTGCCACCAGTCTTGGTCTGGAGCAGTTCTTC. Translated, it gives CATSLGLEQFF.

In its sample, this clonotype was seen many times. J is TRBJ1-5 and V is TRBV6-6; D uncertain. CDR1 is MNHNY and CDR2 is SVGAGI in the germline V gene (reference sequence). Trimming stripped 2 bases from V and 9 bases from J, with 11 bases between. The CDR3 totals 13 residues. Here the CDR3 reads CASSYEGSRPQHF. In DNA form, the CDR3 reads TGTGCCAGCAGTTACGAAGGATCGCGGCCCCAGCATTTT.

Ten or more counts support this clonotype. This chain uses TRBV28 with TRBJ2-1; possible D gene TRBD1, 5 bases. From germline, CDR1 is MDHEN and CDR2 SYDVKM. The CDR3 contains 14 residues. V lost 4 bases to trimming and J lost 5 bases, with 12 bases between them. CDR3 in DNA: TGTGCCAGCAGTTCCCGGCAGGGAAACAATGAGCAGTTCTTC. As protein: CASSSRQGNNEQFF.

This clonotype was found many times. V usage is TRBV7-2 and J usage is TRBJ2-1; D possibly corresponds to TRBD2 (6 bases). CDR1 is SGHTA, CDR2 FQGNSA, per germline. The CDR3 has 17 residues. Deletions cut 5 bases from V and 0 bases from J, with 17 bases between. CDR3 amino acids: CASSPRGGGISYNEQFF. DNA of the CDR3: TGTGCCAGCAGCCCGCGAGGAGGCGGGATCTCCTACAATGAGCAGTTCTTC.

This clonotype was recorded many times. The chain recombines TRBV10-3 with TRBJ2-3; unclear D gene. This CDR3 is 15 amino acids long. The V gene lost 7 bases and the J gene lost 0 bases, with 14 bases spanning the gap. Germline CDR1 reads ENHRY; CDR2 reads SYGVKD. The CDR3 nucleotides are TGTGCCATCACCCCTCACAGCTCTAGCACAGATACGCAGTATTTT. It codes for CAITPHSSSTDTQYF.

This clonotype has more than one count but fewer than ten. The chain joins TRBV25-1 to TRBJ1-6, with D unresolved. Per germline, CDR1 MGHDK and CDR2 SYGVNS. CDR3 length: 14 amino acids. The V end lost 3 bases, the J end lost 4 bases, and 7 bases lay between the germline ends. The CDR3 nucleotides read TGTGCCAGCAGTGACGCCACTTATAATTCACCCCTCCACTTT. Translated, it gives CASSDATYNSPLHF.

This clonotype was seen a few times. The chain uses TRBV7-2 and TRBJ2-7; D might be TRBD1 (6 bases). Trimming pared 1 base from V and 2 bases from J, leaving 12 bases between. This CDR3 has 15 residues. In germline, CDR1 is SGHTA, CDR2 FQGNSA. CDR3 sequence: CASSLGRQEPYEQYF. CDR3 nucleotide sequence: TGTGCCAGCAGCTTAGGAAGACAGGAACCCTACGAGCAGTACTTC.

This clonotype has a count of ten or more. V usage is TRBV6-6 and J usage is TRBJ2-3; 9 nucleotides align to TRBD1. The trim removed 6 bases at V and 1 base at J, leaving 8 bases unmatched. CDR1 is MNHNY and CDR2 is SVGAGI in the germline V gene (reference sequence). The CDR3 contains 16 residues. CDR3 nucleotide sequence: TGTGCCAGCAGCCTTGGACAGGGGATTCGCACAGATACGCAGTATTTT. Amino acids: CASSLGQGIRTDTQYF.

This clonotype was detected ten times or more. This rearrangement joins TRBV6-2 or TRBV6-3 to TRBJ2-6; D uncertain. With 6 bases removed from V and 4 bases from J, the gap between germline ends came to 13 bases. The CDR3 covers 15 residues. Germline-derived CDR1 and CDR2 are MNHEY and SVGEGT. The CDR3, as DNA: TGTGCCAGCAGGCAAGACGGGTCCGGGGCCAACGTCCTGACTTTC. As protein: CASRQDGSGANVLTF.

In its sample, this clonotype was seen many times. This sequence joins TRBV20-1 and TRBJ2-3; no reliable D call. The CDR3 sequence is 13 residues long. V shed 5 bases and J shed 6 bases, with 15 bases lying between them. The germline V gene encodes CDR1 DFQATT and CDR2 SNEGSKA (reference sequence). As DNA, the CDR3 is TGCAGTGCTGTGTCGCTAGAAAGGGATACGCAGTATTTT. Amino acid sequence: CSAVSLERDTQYF.

Many counts were recorded for this clonotype. V gene TRBV5-1 combines with J gene TRBJ2-3; TRBD1 is a possible D gene (6 bases). The CDR3 is 14 amino acids. CDR1 SGHRS and CDR2 YFSETQ come from the germline V gene. V lost 7 bases to trimming and J lost 2 bases, with 14 bases between them. CDR3 nucleotides: TGCGCCAGCTCACGGGACATAAACACAGATACGCAGTATTTT. Translated: CASSRDINTDTQYF.

The chain carries TRBV5-3 and TRBJ2-2, with 8 bases lining up with TRBD2. TRBV5-3 qualifies as an ORF whose function is uncertain. V lost 3 bases, J lost 1 base, and 5 bases stayed unmatched. The length of the CDR3 is 16 residues. The chain's CDR3 is CARSWPSGRNTGELFF. The CDR3, as DNA: TGTGCCAGAAGCTGGCCTAGCGGGCGGAACACCGGGGAGCTGTTTTTT.

This clonotype has more than one count but fewer than ten. J is TRBJ1-2 and V is TRBV5-1; 7 bases are shared with TRBD1. With 4 bases clipped from V and 4 bases from J, the junction kept 4 bases outside the gene matches. The CDR3 is 13 residues long. The germline gives CDR1 SGHRS, CDR2 YFSETQ. The CDR3 loop is CASSIDRVYGYTF. As DNA, the CDR3 is TGCGCCAGCAGCATCGACAGGGTCTATGGCTACACCTTC.

In its sample, this clonotype was seen a few times. This sequence joins TRBV2 and TRBJ1-2, with 7 bases identical to TRBD1. From germline, CDR1 is SNHLY and CDR2 FYNNEI. The CDR3 has 16 amino acids. The V and J ends lost 1 base and 0 bases, in that order; junction bases with no gene match: 5. The CDR3 is CASSEEGAVTNYGYTF. In nucleotides, the CDR3 is TGTGCCAGCAGTGAAGAGGGGGCGGTTACTAACTATGGCTACACCTTC.

The table lists this clonotype with many counts. The chain joins TRBV4-3 to TRBJ1-4, with D hard to call. V shed 0 bases and J shed 7 bases, with 12 bases lying between them. Germline lookup yields CDR1 LGHNA and CDR2 YSLEER. CDR3 length: 15 residues. The CDR3 here is CASSQEWTGREKLFF. The CDR3 nucleotides read TGCGCCAGCAGCCAAGAATGGACCGGACGTGAAAAACTGTTTTTT.

In this sample, this clonotype turned up many times. The V call is TRBV5-1, the J call TRBJ2-7; 7 bases map to TRBD1. CDR3 length equals 13 residues. The germline CDR1 and CDR2 sequences are SGHRS and YFSETQ. J was trimmed by 6 bases and V by 5 bases; bases with no gene match: 8. DNA for the CDR3: TGCGCCAGCAGACAACAGGGGCTGGGCGAGCAGTACTTC. Translating it yields CASRQQGLGEQYF.

This clonotype was recorded at least ten times. The chain employs TRBV20-1 and TRBJ2-3, with 8 nucleotides matching TRBD2. V lost 2 bases to trimming and J lost 6 bases; unmatched junction nucleotides: 10. CDR3 length equals 15 residues. Per germline, CDR1 DFQATT and CDR2 SNEGSKA (reference sequence). CDR3: CSARKRGSPTDTQYF. In nucleotides, the CDR3 is TGCAGTGCTAGAAAGCGGGGGTCCCCCACCGATACGCAGTATTTT.

The rearrangement joins TRBV12-3 or TRBV12-4 to TRBJ1-5; no clear D. The CDR3 loop spans 15 amino acids. Trimming left V 5 bases short and J 3 bases short, with 14 bases between. The DNA for the CDR3 is TGTGCCAGCAGTCTTAGGTCGCGACACAATCAGCCCCAGCATTTT. Protein: CASSLRSRHNQPQHF.